One sample yielded the 9 T cell receptor beta chains listed below, sequenced in a study of control samples from healthy donors and cancer patients. Using immunoSEQ multiplex PCR, the repertoire was profiled, and TCRdb retains in-frame clones only, with some absent. The sample lists about 41,000 clones, less than 95% occurring once. Sequenced sample: blood. These receptors were taken from a man between 60 and 75 years old in good health.

The genes are TRBV10-3 and TRBJ2-2, with 11 bases that match TRBD2. J gave up 3 bases and V 3 bases, and 6 bases lay outside the gene matches. Germline loops: CDR1 ENHRY, CDR2 SYGVKD. This CDR3 has 17 amino acids. CDR3 region: CAISEISGRAHTGELFF. CDR3 nucleotides: TGTGCCATCAGTGAAATTAGCGGGAGGGCCCACACCGGGGAGCTGTTTTTT.

The chain joins TRBV19 to TRBJ1-4, with 7 bases identical to TRBD1. Germline assignment: CDR1 LNHDA and CDR2 SQIVND (reference sequence). The V and J ends lost 3 bases and 6 bases, in that order; junction bases with no gene match: 4. The CDR3 spans 14 residues. The CDR3 loop is CASSIDRVDEKLFF. The DNA of the CDR3 is TGTGCCAGTAGTATCGACAGGGTAGATGAAAAACTGTTTTTT.

The chain employs TRBV19 and TRBJ1-3, with D unresolved. CDR1 is LNHDA, CDR2 SQIVND, per germline (reference sequence). V was pared by 5 bases and J by 1 base, with 6 bases between. CDR3 length equals 13 residues. This chain's CDR3 is CASSGFSGNTIYF. The CDR3 DNA reads as TGTGCCAGTAGTGGTTTTTCTGGAAACACCATATATTTT. The full variable domain, rest sourced from reference TRBV19 and TRBJ1-3, is DGGITQSPKYLFRKEGQNVTLSCEQNLNHDAMYWYRQDPGQGLRLIYYSQIVNDFQKGDIAEGYSVSREKKESFPLTVTSAQKNPTAFYLCASSGFSGNTIYFGEGSWLTVV.

The chain couples TRBV7-9 to TRBJ2-1, with a weak D call TRBD2 (6 bases). V lost 1 base and J lost 0, with 10 bases in between. CDR1 is SEHNR and CDR2 is FQNEAQ in the germline V gene (reference sequence). This CDR3 region has 16 residues. The CDR3 sequence: CASSLVADNSYNEQFF. CDR3 sequence (DNA): TGTGCCAGCAGCTTAGTAGCGGACAACTCCTACAATGAGCAGTTCTTC.

The chain combines TRBV20-1 with TRBJ1-2; 8 bases match TRBD1. CDR3 length: 11 amino acids. Trimming removed 5 bases from V and 8 bases from J; junction bases left unmatched: 4. The germline V gene has CDR1 DFQATT and CDR2 SNEGSKA (reference sequence). As DNA, the CDR3 is TGCAGTGCTCGGACAGGGACCGGCTACACCTTC. Translated, it gives CSARTGTGYTF.

The chain combines TRBV14 with TRBJ1-5; D might be TRBD1 (5 bases). V lost 3 bases and J lost 9, with 12 bases in between. Per the germline V gene, CDR1 is SGHDN and CDR2 is FVKESK. This CDR3 spans 13 amino acids. CDR3 sequence: CASSQGTTWPQHF. The DNA for the CDR3 is TGTGCCAGCAGCCAGGGGACCACCTGGCCCCAGCATTTT.

The rearrangement uses TRBV28 and TRBJ2-5; TRBD1 is a possible D gene (5 bases). The V end lost 4 bases, the J end lost 5 bases, and 20 bases lay between the germline ends. Germline values: CDR1 MDHEN, CDR2 SYDVKM. This CDR3 contains 16 residues. The CDR3 region is CASSSPRVVDEETQYF. The DNA of the CDR3 is TGTGCCAGCAGTTCCCCCAGGGTAGTTGACGAGGAGACCCAGTACTTC.

The chain has TRBV21-1 and TRBJ2-1; TRBD1 reflects the table's D call only, with no check against the DNA. TRBV21-1 has pseudogene status. This CDR3 contains 19 residues. CDR3 sequence reads: CASSKGDRGRRSSYNEQFF. The CDR3 bases are TGTGCCAGCAGCAAAGGAGACAGGGGCCGAAGGAGCTCCTACAATGAGCAGTTCTTC.

The chain carries TRBV4-1 and TRBJ1-1; D might be TRBD1 (5 bases). With 4 bases removed from V and 0 bases from J, the gap between germline ends came to 12 bases. The germline gives CDR1 MGHRA, CDR2 YSYEKL. This CDR3 contains 15 residues. The CDR3 here is CASSRGHFMNTEAFF. The CDR3, as DNA: TGCGCCAGCAGCCGAGGACACTTCATGAACACTGAAGCTTTCTTT.